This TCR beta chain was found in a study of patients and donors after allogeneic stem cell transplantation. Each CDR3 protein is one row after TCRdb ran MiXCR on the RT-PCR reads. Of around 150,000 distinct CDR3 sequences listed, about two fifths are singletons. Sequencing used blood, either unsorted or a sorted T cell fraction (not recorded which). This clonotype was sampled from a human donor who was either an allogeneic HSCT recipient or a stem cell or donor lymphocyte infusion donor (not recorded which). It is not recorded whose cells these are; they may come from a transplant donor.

The CDR3 DNA is TGCAGTGCTAGAGCCCGGCAGTTACCCCTGAACACTGAAGCTTTCTTT. Its translation: CSARARQLPLNTEAFF. V usage is TRBV20-1 and J usage is TRBJ1-1; no firm D call. Per germline, CDR1 DFQATT and CDR2 SNEGSKA (reference sequence). CDR3 length: 16 residues. Trimming removed 1 base from V and 0 bases from J, with 15 bases in between.